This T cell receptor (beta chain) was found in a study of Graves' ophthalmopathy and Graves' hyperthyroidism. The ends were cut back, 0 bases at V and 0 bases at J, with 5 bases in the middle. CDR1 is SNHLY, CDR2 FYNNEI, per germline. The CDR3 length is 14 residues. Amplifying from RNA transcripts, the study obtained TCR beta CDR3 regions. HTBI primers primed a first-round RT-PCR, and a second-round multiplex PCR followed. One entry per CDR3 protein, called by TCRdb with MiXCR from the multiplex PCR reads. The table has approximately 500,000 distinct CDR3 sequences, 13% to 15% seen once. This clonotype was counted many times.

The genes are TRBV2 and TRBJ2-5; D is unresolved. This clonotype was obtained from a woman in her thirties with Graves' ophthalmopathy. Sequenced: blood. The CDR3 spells CASSEAEYQETQYF. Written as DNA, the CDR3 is TGTGCCAGCAGTGAAGCGGAGTACCAAGAGACCCAGTACTTC.